This T cell receptor beta chain was identified during a study of shared clonotypes between healthy human individuals. As concerns this clone: A read error may produce the germline difference seen at one junction end.

Assay: immunoSEQ multiplex PCR; the TCRdb copy retains only in-frame clones and omits some. The sample contains fewer than 200,000 clones, around 63% of which appear only once. CDR1 is SGHRS and CDR2 is YFSETQ in the germline V gene. CDR3 length: 15 residues. Material: memory CD4+ T cells sorted from blood. Subset noted: CD45RA-negative fraction. This TCR was sampled from a man between 25 and 39 years old in good health. This chain joins TRBV5-1 and TRBJ2-1, with 7 positions matching TRBD2. CDR3 sequence reads: CTSSLTSPTFNEQFF. Here the CDR3 DNA reads TGCACCAGCAGTTTGACTAGCCCAACTTTCAATGAGCAGTTCTTC.